The rows below give T cell receptor beta chains drawn from one sample of a study of human T cells and chemical hapten exposure. TCRdb recomputed calls from the RACE reads with MiXCR, one row per CDR3 protein. The table has around 300,000 distinct CDR3 sequences, roughly 7.7% seen once. This sample comprised whole blood, obtained in connection with sensitization to the hapten diphenylcyclopropenone (DPC). These receptors all stem from a man younger than 35 with alopecia areata. Some clones in this sample may be carry-over from other donors' samples. CDR3s include the opening cysteine and the closing phenylalanine or tryptophan. The D gene is left open where the match is weak. A clone size is listed for some rows: how often the clone was seen (once, few, many), or a class if it is expanded.

clone size	D gene	V gene	J gene	CDR3 protein	CDR3 DNA
many	TRBD1	TRBV7-9	TRBJ1-4	CASSVQQGQTTNEKLFF	TGTGCCAGCAGTGTACAACAGGGGCAGACGACTAATGAAAAACTGTTTTTT
.	.	TRBV12-3/TRBV12-4	TRBJ2-1	CASSSTQTYYNEQFF	TGTGCCAGCAGTTCAACACAGACCTACTACAATGAGCAGTTCTTC
few	.	TRBV5-1	TRBJ2-2	CASSLGQENTGELFF	TGCGCCAGCAGCTTGGGACAGGAGAACACCGGGGAGCTGTTTTTT
many	.	TRBV7-2	TRBJ2-5	CASSLGGSQETQYF	TGTGCCAGCAGCTTAGGGGGCAGCCAAGAGACCCAGTACTTC
many	.	TRBV2	TRBJ2-3	CASSAGTQYF	TGTGCCAGCAGTGCGGGTACGCAGTATTTT
few	TRBD2	TRBV28	TRBJ2-2	CASKREGNTGELFF	TGTGCCAGCAAGAGGGAGGGAAACACCGGGGAGCTGTTTTTT
few	.	TRBV12-3/TRBV12-4	TRBJ1-5	CASSLVIGSNQPQHF	TGTGCCAGCAGTTTGGTAATAGGCAGTAATCAGCCCCAGCATTTT
.	TRBD2	TRBV9	TRBJ2-7	CASSGSSGAYEQYF	TGTGCCAGCAGCGGGAGTAGCGGGGCCTACGAGCAGTACTTC
many	.	TRBV3-1	TRBJ1-1	CASSQRSNTEAFF	TGTGCCAGCAGCCAAAGGTCAAACACTGAAGCTTTCTTT
.	TRBD1	TRBV5-5	TRBJ1-1	CASSLWGQGGTEAFF	TGTGCCAGCAGCCTCTGGGGACAGGGGGGCACTGAAGCTTTCTTT
few	TRBD2	TRBV7-9	TRBJ2-7	CASAGLAGSEEQYF	TGTGCCAGCGCGGGACTAGCGGGGTCGGAAGAGCAGTACTTC
.	.	TRBV9	TRBJ1-3	CASSVEGRGSSGNTIYF	TGTGCCAGCAGCGTAGAGGGCAGGGGAAGCTCTGGAAACACCATATATTTT
few	.	TRBV10-3	TRBJ2-3	CAISESGAPDTQYF	TGTGCCATCAGTGAGTCGGGGGCCCCAGATACGCAGTATTTT
.	TRBD1	TRBV29-1	TRBJ1-5	CSVVWGGQRNQPQHF	TGCAGCGTTGTTTGGGGGGGACAGCGCAATCAGCCCCAGCATTTT
.	.	TRBV7-2	TRBJ2-3	CASSPATDTQYF	TGTGCCAGCAGCCCAGCTACGGATACGCAGTATTTT
many	.	TRBV6-2/TRBV6-3	TRBJ2-2	CASRGGLNTGELFF	TGTGCCAGCAGAGGGGGGCTGAACACCGGGGAGCTGTTTTTT
.	.	TRBV6-6	TRBJ2-5	CASSYSRETQYF	TGTGCCAGCAGTTACTCGCGAGAGACCCAGTACTTC
few	TRBD1	TRBV2	TRBJ1-1	CASSEEGAVFIAFF	TGTGCCAGCAGTGAAGAGGGGGCGGTGTTTATAGCTTTCTTT
many	.	TRBV7-2	TRBJ1-5	CASSFFHSNQNQPQHF	TGTGCCAGCAGCTTCTTCCATAGCAACCAGAATCAGCCCCAGCATTTT
many	.	TRBV6-2/TRBV6-3	TRBJ2-2	CASSYGAGANTGELFF	TGTGCCAGCAGTTACGGGGCGGGCGCGAACACCGGGGAGCTGTTTTTT
few	TRBD1	TRBV7-8	TRBJ1-4	CASSARTGTGLNEKLFF	TGTGCCAGCAGCGCAAGGACAGGGACGGGCCTTAATGAAAAACTGTTTTTT
.	.	TRBV3-1	TRBJ2-3	CASSGPGILGDTQYF	TGTGCCAGCAGCGGGCCAGGGATACTGGGAGATACGCAGTATTTT
.	.	TRBV5-6	TRBJ2-1	CASSLQGWANEQFF	TGTGCCAGCAGCTTACAGGGTTGGGCCAATGAGCAGTTCTTC
few	.	TRBV3-1	TRBJ1-1	CASSLTRETEAFF	TGTGCCAGCAGCCTCACACGGGAAACTGAAGCTTTCTTT
few	TRBD1	TRBV7-9	TRBJ2-2	CASSPSDRSKGELFF	TGTGCCAGCAGCCCCTCGGACAGGTCGAAGGGGGAGCTGTTTTTT
few	TRBD1	TRBV10-3	TRBJ2-2	CAIRGGQGEGTGELFF	TGTGCCATCAGGGGGGGACAGGGCGAAGGCACCGGGGAGCTGTTTTTT
.	.	TRBV7-3	TRBJ1-2	CASSLGDGTGYTF	TGTGCCAGCAGCTTAGGGGACGGGACGGGCTACACCTTC
few	.	TRBV5-5	TRBJ2-6	CASVRTGSGANVLTF	TGTGCCAGCGTCCGAACAGGGTCTGGGGCCAACGTCCTGACTTTC
few	.	TRBV5-8	TRBJ2-1	CASSPPDRGYNEQFF	TGTGCCAGCAGCCCGCCTGACAGAGGATACAATGAGCAGTTCTTC
.	TRBD2	TRBV12-3/TRBV12-4	TRBJ2-3	CASSLAGGHGSQYF	TGTGCCAGCAGCCTAGCGGGGGGGCATGGATCGCAGTATTTT
.	TRBD1	TRBV20-1	TRBJ1-2	CSADSGGRNYGYTF	TGCAGTGCGGATTCAGGGGGCAGGAACTATGGCTACACCTTC
.	.	TRBV7-2	TRBJ2-5	CASSLTAQETQYF	TGTGCCAGCAGCTTGACTGCACAAGAGACCCAGTACTTC
many	.	TRBV10-3	TRBJ1-1	CAIRFVGGAEAFF	TGTGCCATCCGATTTGTGGGAGGGGCTGAAGCTTTCTTT
few	TRBD2	TRBV6-6	TRBJ2-3	CASTIRKAGGDYFGTQYF	TGTGCCAGCACCATACGCAAGGCCGGGGGGGACTATTTTGGTACGCAGTATTTT
few	.	TRBV24-1	TRBJ2-3	CATSDLGNRGRVAGTTDTQYF	TGTGCCACCAGTGATCTAGGGAATAGGGGGCGCGTCGCGGGGACCACAGATACGCAGTATTTT
.	.	TRBV9	TRBJ2-5	CASSVEGSKTQYF	TGTGCCAGCAGCGTAGAGGGTTCTAAGACCCAGTACTTC
.	TRBD1	TRBV10-3	TRBJ2-7	CAISGGQGSYEQYF	TGTGCCATCAGTGGGGGACAGGGGTCCTACGAGCAGTACTTC
few	.	TRBV12-3/TRBV12-4	TRBJ2-6	CASRAYMGGGSGANVLTF	TGTGCCAGCAGGGCCTACATGGGAGGTGGCTCTGGGGCCAACGTCCTGACTTTC
many	.	TRBV7-2	TRBJ2-3	CASSHRFLTDTQYF	TGTGCCAGCAGCCATAGATTTCTCACAGATACGCAGTATTTT
.	.	TRBV3-1	TRBJ2-1	CASSPTSNLYNEQFF	TGTGCCAGCAGCCCAACTAGCAACCTCTACAATGAGCAGTTCTTC
.	TRBD2	TRBV6-1	TRBJ2-1	CASSPLAGGFNEQFF	TGTGCCAGCAGTCCCCTAGCGGGGGGGTTCAATGAGCAGTTCTTC